Listed here is a single T cell receptor beta chain. This clonotype was detected only a few times. It has no known antigen specificity. Base qualities are not at hand, and no much larger clone is one base apart. The treatment or condition label on this specimen signifies: allogeneic hematopoietic cell transplantation with graft depleted of TCRalphabeta T cells and CD19 B cells. The transplant recipients were children given TCRalphabeta/CD19-depleted allogeneic hematopoietic cell grafts. The germline V gene sets CDR1 to MNHEY and CDR2 to SVGEGT. Trimmed from V: 1 base; trimmed from J: 2 bases; junction bases lacking a gene match: 10. The CDR3 sequence holds 19 residues, the cysteine and phenylalanine included. CDR3 DNA is the only sequence kept; it has 57 bases, read in frame from the first base. To prepare the library, PCR was applied. For sequencing, an Illumina HiSeq 2500 was employed. TCR libraries were prepared with molecular barcoding, using unique molecular identifiers to normalize TCRbeta repertoire quantification. TCRdb applied fastp at Q25 and MiXCR to the public reads, then kept only in-frame beta chains. CDR3 protein sequences are deduplicated, and each keeps its most common genes and DNA. This sample holds 500,000 to 650,000 distinct CDR3 sequences; about an eighth were observed only once. 2% to 2.5% of the sample comes from the top ten.

This sample stems from a study of T-cell reconstitution after alpha-beta-depleted transplantation in children (dated by TCRdb to 2016 to 2017). Concerning the study at large: T-cell immune reconstitution after TCRalphabeta/CD19-depleted allogeneic hematopoietic cell transplantation in children was quantitatively tracked in the study by means of TCR repertoire profiling. Overall study results and their limits: Hyperexpanded clone frequencies declined over subsequent months; after one year, T-cell counts and TCRbeta diversity were mostly attributed to newly produced T cells. Apparently early alphabetaT-cell count recovery about two months after transplant reportedly relied on only several hundred rapidly expanded clones derived from non-depleted graft cells. In some patients, the high TCRbeta diversity seen at day 60 was put down to recipient T cells and intrathymic progenitors that had survived conditioning.

The rearranged segments are TRBV6-2 or TRBV6-3 and TRBJ2-7; 14 central nucleotides agree with TRBD2. This TCR came from a male patient aged 10 to 17 who had a stem cell transplant for acute myeloid leukemia, so the T cells may come from the graft donor. The sample was PBMCs, mostly from graft donor cells, taken 360 days after TCRalphabeta/CD19-depleted stem cell transplant. The CDR3: CASSYLIQGLAGEAYEQYF. In nucleotide form, the sequence is TGTGCCAGCAGTTACTTGATCCAGGGACTAGCGGGAGAAGCCTACGAGCAGTACTTC.